Sequencing of this TCR beta chain was carried out in a study of control samples from healthy donors and cancer patients. The CDR3 is 17 amino acids. V was clipped by 0 bases and J by 0 bases, with 14 bases between them. Looked up from germline, CDR1 is LNHDA and CDR2 is SQIVND (reference sequence). The table came from immunoSEQ multiplex PCR; TCRdb's copy has only in-frame clones and leaves some out. The table records about 110,000 clones, around nine tenths of them present only once. The gene calls are TRBV19 and TRBJ1-1, with D perhaps TRBD1 (5 bases). Sequenced input: PBMCs. This sequence originates from a woman aged 60-75 years with lung cancer. The CDR3 region is CASSIDPRQTLNTEAFF. CDR3 coding DNA: TGTGCCAGTAGTATAGACCCCAGACAGACTTTGAACACTGAAGCTTTCTTT. The entire variable domain, with the rest obtained from reference TRBV19 and TRBJ1-1, is as follows: DGGITQSPKYLFRKEGQNVTLSCEQNLNHDAMYWYRQDPGQGLRLIYYSQIVNDFQKGDIAEGYSVSREKKESFPLTVTSAQKNPTAFYLCASSIDPRQTLNTEAFFGQGTRLTVV.